Listed here are 11 T cell receptor beta chains from one sample, sequenced in a study of Ad26.COV2.S vaccination and SARS-CoV-2 variants. The sample's treatment: over 15 received Ad26.COV2.S at low or high dose, single or two shots; about five received placebo; per-sample allocation not given. The samples were gathered on day 63 after the first injection of vaccine or placebo. Libraries were prepared by immunoSEQ multiplex PCR; TCRdb keeps only in-frame clonotypes and omits some of them. In the table there are 400,000 to 450,000 clones, roughly 90% of which are singletons. Here the sequenced sample was peripheral blood, taken in a trial of Ad26.COV2.S vaccine versus placebo. These receptors came from a person aged 18 to 65 who received the Ad26.COV2.S COVID-19 vaccine or a placebo.

The rearrangement links TRBV6-5 to TRBJ2-7; D gene ambiguous. The CDR3 contains 15 residues. Germline V gene sequence: CDR1 MNHEY, CDR2 SVGAGI. V was cut by 6 bases and J by 0 bases, with 15 bases left in between. CDR3 coding DNA: TGTGCCAGCAGGTCCATCGACGGAAGCTCCTACGAGCAGTACTTC. Its protein is CASRSIDGSSYEQYF.

The chain employs TRBV6-5 and TRBJ1-1; D not resolved. This CDR3 comprises 13 residues. V was cut by 0 bases and J by 3 bases, with 5 bases left in between. CDR1 and CDR2 (germline): MNHEY, SVGAGI. CDR3 amino acids: CASSYSLDTEAFF. The DNA of the CDR3 is TGTGCCAGCAGTTACTCACTGGACACTGAAGCTTTCTTT.

This clone was seen more than once but under ten times. The chain carries TRBV19 and TRBJ1-1, with 7 bases identical to TRBD1. The germline V gene encodes CDR1 LNHDA and CDR2 SQIVND (reference sequence). The ends lost 5 bases at V and 4 bases at J; junction bases unmatched: 10. The CDR3 loop spans 15 amino acids. CDR3 in amino acids: CASSPEQGTSTEAFF. Here the CDR3 DNA reads TGTGCCAGTAGTCCTGAACAGGGGACCTCCACTGAAGCTTTCTTT.

This clone has a handful of counts. The chain links TRBV10-2 to TRBJ2-2; D possibly corresponds to TRBD1 (5 bases). The CDR3 extends over 15 amino acids. V was trimmed by 4 bases and J by 2 bases, leaving 11 bases between them. The germline V gene has CDR1 WSHSY and CDR2 SAAADI. The CDR3 sequence is CASSVSRANTGELFF. DNA of the CDR3: TGCGCCAGCAGTGTTTCCAGGGCTAACACCGGGGAGCTGTTTTTT.

The genes are TRBV9 and TRBJ2-1, with 11 bases lining up with TRBD2. Germline CDR1 SGDLS, CDR2 YYNGEE. J lost 9 bases, V lost 0 bases, and 5 bases had no gene match. This CDR3 has 15 residues. In DNA, the CDR3 is TGTGCCAGCAGCGTAGTTAGCGGGGGGGCAGGTGAGCAGTTCTTC. It yields the protein CASSVVSGGAGEQFF.

This clone was detected only a few times. The chain carries TRBV29-1 and TRBJ2-1; 9 positions agree with TRBD1. In germline, CDR1 is SQVTM, CDR2 ANQGSEA. J was trimmed by 12 bases and V by 7 bases; bases with no gene match: 10. This CDR3 is 12 amino acids long. The CDR3 sequence is CSDGQGIQGQFF. The DNA for the CDR3 is TGCAGCGACGGACAGGGGATTCAGGGGCAGTTCTTC.

The chain combines TRBV9 with TRBJ2-7; D uncertain. Trimming removed 2 bases at V and 0 bases at J, with 9 bases between. There are 14 residues in the CDR3. Germline V lookup: CDR1 SGDLS, CDR2 YYNGEE. CDR3 in amino acids: CASSVGSTSYEQYF. The DNA for the CDR3 is TGTGCCAGCAGCGTGGGTAGCACCTCCTACGAGCAGTACTTC.

The gene calls are TRBV10-3 and TRBJ1-1; possible D gene TRBD1, 5 bases. This CDR3 is 15 amino acids long. The V end was cut by 0 bases, the J end by 2 bases, with 10 bases between. Germline V gives CDR1 ENHRY, CDR2 SYGVKD. The CDR3 here is CAISESGGPNTEAFF. Here the CDR3 DNA reads TGTGCCATCAGTGAGTCGGGGGGACCAAACACTGAAGCTTTCTTT.

The V call is TRBV4-1, the J call TRBJ2-2; 8 bases line up with TRBD1. Trimming took 2 bases from V and 4 from J; bases not matched to a gene: 9. Per the germline V gene, CDR1 is MGHRA and CDR2 is YSYEKL. The CDR3 has 17 amino acids. CDR3 sequence (DNA): TGCGCCAGCAGCCAACGGACAGGGTCTAAGGTCACCGGGGAGCTGTTTTTT. It yields the protein CASSQRTGSKVTGELFF.

V gene TRBV3-1 (or the pseudogene TRBV3-2) combines with J gene TRBJ2-1; D not resolved. The CDR3 loop spans 11 amino acids. V dropped 4 bases and J dropped 10 bases, with 8 bases sitting between them. Germline CDR1 LGHDT, CDR2 YNNKEL (reference sequence). CDR3 nucleotides: TGTGCCAGCAGCCTAACCGACGAGCAGTTCTTC. The encoded protein is CASSLTDEQFF.

The chain carries TRBV5-4 and TRBJ2-2; 7 bases are a match to TRBD1. Trimming removed 0 bases from V and 2 bases from J; junction bases left unmatched: 4. CDR3 size: 16 residues. CDR1 is SGHNT and CDR2 is YYREEE in the germline V gene (reference sequence). Written as DNA, the CDR3 is TGTGCCAGCAGCTTGGGGGACAGAATAAACACCGGGGAGCTGTTTTTT. Translated, it gives CASSLGDRINTGELFF.